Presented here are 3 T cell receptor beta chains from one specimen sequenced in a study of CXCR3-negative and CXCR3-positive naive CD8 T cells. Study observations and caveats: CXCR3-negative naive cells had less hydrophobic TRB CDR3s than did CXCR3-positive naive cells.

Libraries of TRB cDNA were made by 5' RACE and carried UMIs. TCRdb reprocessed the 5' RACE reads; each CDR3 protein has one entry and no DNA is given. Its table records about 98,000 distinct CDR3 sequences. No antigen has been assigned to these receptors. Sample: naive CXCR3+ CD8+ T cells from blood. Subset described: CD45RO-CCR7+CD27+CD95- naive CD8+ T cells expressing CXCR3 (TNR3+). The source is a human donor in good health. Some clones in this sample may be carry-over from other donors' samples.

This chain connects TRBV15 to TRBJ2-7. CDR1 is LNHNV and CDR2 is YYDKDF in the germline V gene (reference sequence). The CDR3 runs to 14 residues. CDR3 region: CATSRDLVSYEQYF. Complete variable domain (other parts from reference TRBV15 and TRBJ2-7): DAMVIQNPRYQVTQFGKPVTLSCSQTLNHNVMYWYQQKSSQAPKLLFHYYDKDFNNEADTPDNFQSRRPNTSFCFLDIRSPGLGDTAMYLCATSRDLVSYEQYFGPGTRLTVT.

CDR3 region: CASSRAPGGREAQYF. The chain combines TRBV7-9 with TRBJ2-5; TCRdb gives TRBD2 as the D gene, but with no DNA this cannot be confirmed. This CDR3 region has 15 residues. CDR1 and CDR2 (germline): SEHNR, FQNEAQ (reference sequence).

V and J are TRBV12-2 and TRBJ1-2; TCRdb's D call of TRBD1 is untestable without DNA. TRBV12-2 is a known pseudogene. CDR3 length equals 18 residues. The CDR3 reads CASRLRYGPLRGGYGYTF.